The following is a T cell receptor (beta chain) sequence with its context. Clones were read by immunoSEQ multiplex PCR, and TCRdb kept only the in-frame ones, dropping some. The repertoire holds under 200,000 clones, with 85% to 95% as singletons. Germline assignment: CDR1 SGHTA and CDR2 FQGTGA. The germline V and J ends were trimmed by 4 bases and 0 bases, with 10 bases remaining between them. CDR3 length equals 16 residues. The data belong to a study of T cell responses to AZD1222 COVID-19 vaccine. V gene TRBV7-3 combines with J gene TRBJ2-6; D is undetermined. This TCR derives from an adult in good health. The source material was peripheral blood, sampled on day 0 of AZD1222 vaccination. In DNA, the CDR3 is TGTGCCAGCAGCTCCCCGGGCCTCTCTGGGGCCAACGTCCTGACTTTC. Its translation is CASSSPGLSGANVLTF.